The 20 T cell receptor beta chains below were found in one sample sequenced in a study of cytomegalovirus exposure and HLA in healthy donors. Primers for the PCR totalled 60 Vbeta and 13 Jbeta. Sequencing used immunoSEQ multiplex PCR; TCRdb keeps in-frame clones, though not all of them. The table lists some 150,000 clones, more than 70% of them singletons. Sequenced input: PBMCs. The receptors derive from a woman in her fifties or sixties in good health and CMV-seropositive.

J is TRBJ2-5 and V is TRBV10-3, with D possibly TRBD2 on 6 matching bases. V lost 6 bases, J lost 5 bases, and 10 bases lay in between. Germline V gives CDR1 ENHRY, CDR2 SYGVKD. This CDR3 has 12 amino acids. CDR3 amino acids: CAISAAGETQYF. CDR3 coding DNA: TGTGCCATCAGCGCCGCGGGGGAGACCCAGTACTTC.

V and J are TRBV4-2 and TRBJ2-1; TRBD2 matches 12 bases. CDR1 is LGHNA and CDR2 is YNFKEQ in the germline V gene. V dropped 9 bases and J dropped 5; count of bases not matched to a gene: 5. The CDR3 consists of 14 residues. CDR3 protein: CASRTSGVNNEQFF. CDR3 DNA sequence: TGTGCCAGTAGGACTAGCGGGGTCAACAATGAGCAGTTCTTC.

This clone was seen a few times. The rearrangement joins TRBV7-2 to TRBJ2-3, with a tentative D call TRBD2 (6 bases). Trimming stripped 2 bases from V and 2 bases from J, with 14 bases between. Germline-derived CDR1 and CDR2 are SGHTA and FQGNSA. The CDR3 has 16 residues. CDR3 nucleotides: TGTGCCAGCAGCTTACGGAGCGGGTTAGCCACAGATACGCAGTATTTT. It encodes CASSLRSGLATDTQYF.

This chain uses TRBV7-2 with TRBJ1-2, with 10 bases identical to TRBD1. The CDR3 runs 14 residues. The germline V gene has CDR1 SGHTA and CDR2 FQGNSA. Trimming removed 4 bases from V and 4 bases from J; junction bases left unmatched: 3. CDR3: CASSSGQGSYGYTF. CDR3 DNA: TGTGCCAGCAGCTCGGGACAGGGGAGCTATGGCTACACCTTC.

This chain links TRBV27 with TRBJ2-7; 8 nucleotides agree with TRBD2. Trimming at V came to 3 bases and at J to 2 bases, leaving 3 bases not matched to a gene. This CDR3 is built from 14 residues. Germline V gene data show CDR1 as MNHEY and CDR2 as SMNVEV (reference sequence). CDR3 nucleotide sequence: TGTGCCAGCAGTTTTCGGGAGGGCCCCTACGAGCAGTACTTC. This codes for CASSFREGPYEQYF.

V gene TRBV4-1 combines with J gene TRBJ1-2; D not certain. The ends were cut back, 0 bases at V and 3 bases at J, with 17 bases in the middle. The CDR3 consists of 17 residues. Germline CDR1 and CDR2: MGHRA and YSYEKL. The CDR3 DNA sequence: TGCGCCAGCAGCCAAGATATAATTACGAGGCCCCACTATGGCTACACCTTC. Translated: CASSQDIITRPHYGYTF.

This chain uses TRBV13 with TRBJ1-1; 9 nucleotides match TRBD1. The ends lost 5 bases at V and 8 bases at J; junction bases unmatched: 9. Germline loops: CDR1 PRHDT, CDR2 FYEKMQ (reference sequence). The CDR3 spans 14 residues. The CDR3 coding sequence is TGTGCCAGCAGCGACGGGACAGGGTCATCCGAAGCTTTCTTT. This gives the protein CASSDGTGSSEAFF.

The chain combines TRBV18 with TRBJ2-1; TRBD2 might be the D (5 bases). CDR3 length: 13 amino acids. V was trimmed by 8 bases and J by 8 bases, leaving 16 bases between them. CDR1 is KGHSH and CDR2 is LQKENI in the germline V gene. As DNA, the CDR3 is TGTGCCAGCCAAGGTGACGGAGGCGATGAGCAGTTCTTC. It is translated as CASQGDGGDEQFF.

This chain links TRBV11-2 with TRBJ2-1, with D hard to call. V shed 1 base and J shed 5 bases, with 12 bases lying between them. Germline values: CDR1 SGHAT, CDR2 FQNNGV. The CDR3 covers 15 residues. The CDR3 region has the DNA TGTGCCAGCAGCTTAGTCAGTGTCCTTGACAATGAGCAGTTCTTC. It codes for CASSLVSVLDNEQFF.

The chain carries TRBV19 and TRBJ2-7, with 7 nucleotides matching TRBD1. V gave up 3 bases and J gave up 2 bases; unmatched junction bases: 1. Looked up from germline, CDR1 is LNHDA and CDR2 is SQIVND (reference sequence). The CDR3 has 13 amino acids. CDR3 sequence: CASSIGQAYEQYF. CDR3 nucleotide sequence: TGTGCCAGTAGTATTGGACAGGCCTACGAGCAGTACTTC.

The V call is TRBV18, the J call TRBJ2-1; the match to TRBD1 covers 11 bases. The J segment lost 7 bases and the V segment lost 6 bases, leaving 8 bases of the junction unmatched. Germline CDR1 KGHSH, CDR2 LQKENI. CDR3 length: 15 amino acids. The CDR3 reads CASSPDRGRGNEQFF. For the CDR3, the DNA is TGTGCCAGCTCGCCGGACAGGGGGCGCGGGAATGAGCAGTTCTTC.

The genes are TRBV27 and TRBJ2-7; 9 bases map to TRBD1. The CDR3 totals 18 residues. The ends lost 6 bases at V and 0 bases at J; junction bases unmatched: 15. Germline V gene lookup returns CDR1 MNHEY and CDR2 SMNVEV (reference sequence). The CDR3 region has the DNA TGTGCCAGCAGCCTCTCCGGGACAGGGTTTTTTAGCTCCTACGAGCAGTACTTC. This encodes CASSLSGTGFFSSYEQYF.

The rearrangement uses TRBV7-3 and TRBJ2-1, with TRBD2 matching 9 bases. The CDR3 contains 17 residues. Germline assignment: CDR1 SGHTA and CDR2 FQGTGA. V dropped 5 bases and J dropped 6; count of bases not matched to a gene: 14. CDR3 DNA: TGTGCCAGCAGCGCGCGGGGACTAGCCGGGGGTAGCAATGAGCAGTTCTTC. Amino acids: CASSARGLAGGSNEQFF.

The chain has TRBV5-4 and TRBJ2-5; tentatively, D is TRBD2 (6 bases). Per germline, CDR1 SGHNT and CDR2 YYREEE (reference sequence). V lost 0 bases and J 1 base, leaving 10 bases between the germline ends. The CDR3 has 15 residues. The CDR3 nucleotides are TGTGCCAGCAGCTTGGGGGGGGTAGTCCAAGAGACCCAGTACTTC. Residues: CASSLGGVVQETQYF.

This clone has only a few counts. The chain joins TRBV2 to TRBJ2-1; 12 bases match TRBD2. This CDR3 is 16 amino acids long. CDR1 and CDR2 from the germline V gene are SNHLY and FYNNEI. Trimming removed 0 bases from V and 7 bases from J; junction bases left unmatched: 4. The CDR3 sequence is CASSEAWLAGGNEQFF. The CDR3 region has the DNA TGTGCCAGCAGTGAAGCTTGGCTAGCGGGGGGGAATGAGCAGTTCTTC.

V gene TRBV15 combines with J gene TRBJ2-2; TRBD1 might be the D (5 bases). Trimming pared 3 bases from V and 1 base from J, leaving 9 bases between. This CDR3 region has 15 residues. Germline CDR1 is LNHNV and CDR2 is YYDKDF (reference sequence). The CDR3 nucleotides read TGTGCCACCAGCAGGGGTACAGGGAACACCGGGGAGCTGTTTTTT. Its protein product is CATSRGTGNTGELFF.

The chain links TRBV30 to TRBJ2-3, with 8 bases aligning to TRBD2. Germline V gives CDR1 GTSNPN, CDR2 SVGIG (reference sequence). The CDR3 loop spans 13 amino acids. V was clipped by 3 bases and J by 2 bases; unmatched bases: 1. The CDR3 is CAWRLAVTDTQYF. The CDR3 DNA follows: TGTGCCTGGAGACTAGCGGTCACAGATACGCAGTATTTT.

This clone was detected once. This chain uses TRBV9 with TRBJ1-2; TRBD1 aligns across 7 bases. Germline V gene sequence: CDR1 SGDLS, CDR2 YYNGEE. This CDR3 is 12 amino acids long. With 2 bases clipped from V and 8 bases from J, the junction kept 3 bases outside the gene matches. CDR3 loop: CASSVRQGGYTF. For the CDR3, the DNA is TGTGCCAGCAGCGTCCGACAGGGAGGCTACACCTTC.

This clone was detected only once. The chain links TRBV15 to TRBJ2-3, with TRBD1 identical over 9 bases. Per the germline V gene, CDR1 is LNHNV and CDR2 is YYDKDF (reference sequence). Unmatched junction bases numbered 6, after V lost 5 bases and J lost 3 bases. The CDR3 is made up of 15 amino acids. The CDR3 spells CATSPRTGATDTQYF. In nucleotides, the CDR3 is TGTGCCACCAGCCCAAGGACAGGGGCAACAGATACGCAGTATTTT.

The CDR3 loop reads CASSLIGGGVYQETQYF. In nucleotides, the CDR3 is TGTGCCAGCAGCTTAATCGGCGGGGGGGTCTACCAAGAGACCCAGTACTTC. This chain connects TRBV7-3 to TRBJ2-5; 9 bases line up with TRBD2. The CDR3 runs to 17 residues. From germline, CDR1 is SGHTA and CDR2 FQGTGA. The J segment lost 0 bases and the V segment lost 1 base, leaving 6 bases of the junction unmatched.